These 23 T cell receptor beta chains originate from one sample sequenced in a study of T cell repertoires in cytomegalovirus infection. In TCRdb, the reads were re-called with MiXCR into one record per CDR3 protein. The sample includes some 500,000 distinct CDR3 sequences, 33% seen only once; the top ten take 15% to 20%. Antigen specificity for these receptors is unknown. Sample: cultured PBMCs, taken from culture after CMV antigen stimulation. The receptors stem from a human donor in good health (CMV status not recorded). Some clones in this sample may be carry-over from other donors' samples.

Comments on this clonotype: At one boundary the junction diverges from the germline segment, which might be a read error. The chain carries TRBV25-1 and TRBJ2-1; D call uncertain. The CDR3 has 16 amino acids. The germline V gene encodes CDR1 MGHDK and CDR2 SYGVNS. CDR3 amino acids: CASSEFSTTAPSFGDF. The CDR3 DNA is TGTGCCAGCAGTGAATTTTCTACCACAGCCCCCTCCTTTGGGGACTTC.

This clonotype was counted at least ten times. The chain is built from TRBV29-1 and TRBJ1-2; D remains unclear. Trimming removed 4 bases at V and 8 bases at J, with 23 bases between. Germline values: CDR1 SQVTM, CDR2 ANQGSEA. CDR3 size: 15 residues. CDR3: CSVGISAGFSAGYTF. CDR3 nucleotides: TGCAGCGTTGGAATAAGCGCAGGTTTTTCGGCCGGCTACACCTTC.

For the CDR3, the DNA is TGTGCCAGTAGTACCCGACAGGGGTACGACTATGGCTACACCTTC. It is translated as CASSTRQGYDYGYTF. The chain joins TRBV19 to TRBJ1-2, with 8 nucleotides matching TRBD1. The CDR3 runs 15 residues. The V and J ends lost 4 bases and 3 bases, in that order; junction bases with no gene match: 7. Germline CDR1 reads LNHDA; CDR2 reads SQIVND (reference sequence).

CDR3 bases: TGTGCCAGCAGCATCCCCTCGACAGGGATGAATGGCTACACCTTC. Translating it yields CASSIPSTGMNGYTF. The V gene is TRBV5-4, the J gene TRBJ1-2; TRBD1 matches 7 bases. Germline V gene data show CDR1 as SGHNT and CDR2 as YYREEE (reference sequence). CDR3 length: 15 residues. The ends lost 4 bases at V and 6 bases at J; junction bases unmatched: 12. The full variable domain, its missing parts supplied by reference TRBV5-4 and TRBJ1-2, is ETGVTQSPTHLIKTRGQQVTLRCSSQSGHNTVSWYQQALGQGPQFIFQYYREEENGRGNFPPRFSGLQFPNYSSELNVNALELDDSALYLCASSIPSTGMNGYTFGSGTRLTVV.

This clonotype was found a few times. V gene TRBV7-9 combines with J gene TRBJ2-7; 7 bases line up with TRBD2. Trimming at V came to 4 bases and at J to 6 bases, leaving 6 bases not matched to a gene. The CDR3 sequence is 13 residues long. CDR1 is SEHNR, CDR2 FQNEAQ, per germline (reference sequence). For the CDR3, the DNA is TGTGCCAGCAGCTCGAAGGGGAGGGGCGAGCAGTACGTC. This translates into CASSSKGRGEQYV.

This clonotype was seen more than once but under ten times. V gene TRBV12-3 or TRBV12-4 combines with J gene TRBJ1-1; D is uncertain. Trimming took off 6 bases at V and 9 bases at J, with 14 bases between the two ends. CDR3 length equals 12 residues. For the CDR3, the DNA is TGTGCCAGCAGCCCCCCGGGGAAGAAAGCTTTCTTT. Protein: CASSPPGKKAFF.

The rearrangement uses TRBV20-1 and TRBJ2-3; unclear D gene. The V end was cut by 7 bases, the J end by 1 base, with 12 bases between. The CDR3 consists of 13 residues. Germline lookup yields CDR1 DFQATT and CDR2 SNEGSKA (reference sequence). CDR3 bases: TGCAGTGAGGGCGGTTTTGGCACAGATACGCAGTATTTT. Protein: CSEGGFGTDTQYF.

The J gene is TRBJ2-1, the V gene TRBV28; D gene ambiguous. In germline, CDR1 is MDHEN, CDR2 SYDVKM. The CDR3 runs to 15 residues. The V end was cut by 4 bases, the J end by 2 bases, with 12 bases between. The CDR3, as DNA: TGTGCCAGCAGTTCCGCTGATGACGCCTACAATGAGCAGTTCTTC. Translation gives CASSSADDAYNEQFF.

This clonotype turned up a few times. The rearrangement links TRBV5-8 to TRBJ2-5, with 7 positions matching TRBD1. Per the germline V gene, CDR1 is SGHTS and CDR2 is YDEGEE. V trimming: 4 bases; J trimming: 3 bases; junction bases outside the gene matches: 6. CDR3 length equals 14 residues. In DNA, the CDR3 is TGTGCCAGCAGCACACCCGGGACAGAAGAGACCCAGTACTTC. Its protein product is CASSTPGTEETQYF.

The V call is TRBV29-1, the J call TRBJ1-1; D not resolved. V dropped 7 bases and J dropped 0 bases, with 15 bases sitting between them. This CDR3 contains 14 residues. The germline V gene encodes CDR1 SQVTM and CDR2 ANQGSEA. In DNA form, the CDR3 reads TGCAGCGCCGTGGAGGATTCCTTGAACACTGAAGCTTTCTTT. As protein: CSAVEDSLNTEAFF. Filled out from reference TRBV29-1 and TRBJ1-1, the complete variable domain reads SAVISQKPSRDICQRGTSLTIQCQVDSQVTMMFWYRQQPGQSLTLIATANQGSEATYESGFVIDKFPISRPNLTFSTLTVSNMSPEDSSIYLCSAVEDSLNTEAFFGQGTRLTVV.

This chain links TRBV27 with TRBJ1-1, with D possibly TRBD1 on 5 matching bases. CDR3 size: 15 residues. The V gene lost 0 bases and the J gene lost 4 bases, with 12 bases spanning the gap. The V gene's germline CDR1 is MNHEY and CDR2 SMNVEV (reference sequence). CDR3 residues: CASSLSPGTGTEAFF. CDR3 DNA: TGTGCCAGCAGTTTATCTCCGGGAACAGGCACTGAAGCTTTCTTT.

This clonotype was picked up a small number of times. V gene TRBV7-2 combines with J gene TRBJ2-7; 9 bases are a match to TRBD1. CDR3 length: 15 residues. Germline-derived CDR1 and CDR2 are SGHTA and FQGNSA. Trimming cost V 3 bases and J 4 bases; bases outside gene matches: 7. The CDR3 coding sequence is TGTGCCAGCAGCTTGGCCGGGACAGGGAGGTACGAGCAGTACTTC. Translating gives CASSLAGTGRYEQYF.

This CDR3 is CSGGVETQYF. CDR3 DNA sequence: TGCAGTGGGGGAGTGGAGACCCAGTACTTC. V and J are TRBV20-1 and TRBJ2-5; TRBD2 might be the D (5 bases). With 7 bases removed from V and 5 bases from J, the gap between germline ends came to 8 bases. The CDR3 length is 10 residues. Germline loops: CDR1 DFQATT, CDR2 SNEGSKA (reference sequence).

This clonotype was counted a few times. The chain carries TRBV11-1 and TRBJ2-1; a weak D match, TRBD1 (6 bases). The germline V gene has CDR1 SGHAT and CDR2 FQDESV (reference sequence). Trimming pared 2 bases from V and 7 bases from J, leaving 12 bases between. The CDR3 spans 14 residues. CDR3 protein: CASSLRVGGNEQFF. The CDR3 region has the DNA TGTGCCAGCAGCTTAAGAGTAGGGGGAAATGAGCAGTTCTTC.

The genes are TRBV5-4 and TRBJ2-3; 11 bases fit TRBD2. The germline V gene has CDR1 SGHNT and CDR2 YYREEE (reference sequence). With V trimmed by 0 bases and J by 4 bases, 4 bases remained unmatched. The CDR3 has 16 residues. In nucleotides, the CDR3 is TGTGCCAGCAGCTTGGCCCGGGGACTAGCGGCAGATACGCAGTATTTT. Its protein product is CASSLARGLAADTQYF.

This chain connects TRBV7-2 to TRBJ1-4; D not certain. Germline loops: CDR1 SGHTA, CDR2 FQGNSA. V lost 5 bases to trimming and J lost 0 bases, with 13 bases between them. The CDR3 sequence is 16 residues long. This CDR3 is CASSPNRVSTNEKLFF. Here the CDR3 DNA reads TGTGCCAGCAGCCCCAACCGGGTCTCAACTAATGAAAAACTGTTTTTT.

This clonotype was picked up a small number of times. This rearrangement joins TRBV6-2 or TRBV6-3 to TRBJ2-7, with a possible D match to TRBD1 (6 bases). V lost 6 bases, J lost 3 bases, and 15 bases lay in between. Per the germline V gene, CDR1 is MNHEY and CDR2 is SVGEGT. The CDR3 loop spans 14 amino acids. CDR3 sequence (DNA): TGTGCCAGCAGGCTCTCCGGGACACACTACGAGCAGTACTTC. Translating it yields CASRLSGTHYEQYF.

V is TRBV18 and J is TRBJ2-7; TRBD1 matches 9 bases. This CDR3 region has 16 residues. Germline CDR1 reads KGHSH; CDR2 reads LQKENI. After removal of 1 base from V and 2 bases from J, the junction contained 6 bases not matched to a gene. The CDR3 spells CASSPLGQGRTYEQYF. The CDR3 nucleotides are TGTGCCAGCTCACCACTTGGACAGGGGCGTACCTACGAGCAGTACTTC.

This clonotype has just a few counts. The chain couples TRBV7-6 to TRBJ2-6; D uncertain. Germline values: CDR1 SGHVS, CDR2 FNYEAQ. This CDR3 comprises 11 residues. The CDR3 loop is CAVSGANVLTF. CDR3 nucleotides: TGTGCGGTCTCTGGGGCCAACGTCCTGACTTTC.

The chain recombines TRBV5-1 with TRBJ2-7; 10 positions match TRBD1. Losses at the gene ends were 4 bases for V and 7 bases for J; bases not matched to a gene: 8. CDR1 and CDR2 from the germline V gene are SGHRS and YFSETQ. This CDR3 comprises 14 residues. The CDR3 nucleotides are TGCGCCAGCAGCGGAGACAGGGGGCTGAAAGAGCAGTACTTC. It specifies CASSGDRGLKEQYF.

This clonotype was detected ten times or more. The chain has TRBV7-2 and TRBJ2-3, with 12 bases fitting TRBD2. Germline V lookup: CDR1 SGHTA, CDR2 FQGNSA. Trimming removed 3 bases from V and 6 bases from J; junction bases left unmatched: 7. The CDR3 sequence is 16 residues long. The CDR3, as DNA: TGTGCCAGCAGCTTCTCTAGCGGGAGGGTCGGGGATACGCAGTATTTT. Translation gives CASSFSSGRVGDTQYF.

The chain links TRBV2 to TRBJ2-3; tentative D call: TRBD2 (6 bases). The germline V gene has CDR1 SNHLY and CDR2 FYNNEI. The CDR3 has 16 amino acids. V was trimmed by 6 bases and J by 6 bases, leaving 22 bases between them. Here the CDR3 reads CASSDSRGGSLDTQYF. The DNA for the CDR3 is TGTGCCAGCAGCGATAGTCGTGGAGGGAGCCTTGATACGCAGTATTTT.

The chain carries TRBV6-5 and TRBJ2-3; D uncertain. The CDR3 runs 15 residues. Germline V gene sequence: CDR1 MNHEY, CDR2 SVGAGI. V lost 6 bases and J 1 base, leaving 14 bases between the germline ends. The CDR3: CASSHRALGTDTQYF. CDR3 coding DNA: TGTGCCAGCAGCCATAGGGCCCTAGGCACAGATACGCAGTATTTT.